This paragraph reports one T cell receptor (beta chain). Its matching antigen is unknown. The PCR contained 60 Vbeta and 13 Jbeta primers. Using immunoSEQ multiplex PCR, the repertoire was profiled, and TCRdb retains in-frame clones only, with some absent. The repertoire holds a few hundred thousand clones, with about three quarters as singletons. This record belongs to a study of cytomegalovirus exposure and HLA in healthy donors. Germline lookup yields CDR1 MNHEY and CDR2 SVGAGI. With 6 bases removed from V and 6 bases from J, the gap between germline ends came to 14 bases. The CDR3 is 13 amino acids. Findings and limits, study-wide: A further, later analysis showed that HLA-associated TCR beta chains (compared with equally common others) were more clonally expanded.

This receptor was obtained from a man aged 18 to 30 in good health and CMV-seronegative. The gene calls are TRBV6-5 and TRBJ1-1; D call uncertain. Sequencing input: PBMCs. CDR3 bases: TGTGCCAGCAGACTGACTCCCCCGGCTGAAGCTTTCTTT. Translated, it gives CASRLTPPAEAFF.